The source of this TCR beta chain is a study of spatial heterogeneity in lung cancer. This clonotype was found many times. A single record per CDR3 protein comes from TCRdb applying MiXCR to the 5' RACE reads. The sample contains about 8,000 distinct CDR3 sequences, 9% to 10% of which appear only once. Time point here: sample taken at primary tumor resection. The authors sequenced whole RNA from tumor, nontumor lung or frozen PBMC without sorting. This clonotype was obtained from a male donor with early-stage non-small cell lung cancer. Sequenced here: normal lung tissue next to the tumor, sampled at surgery.

The CDR3 nucleotides are TGTGCCAGCAGCCCCACTGGAGATGATACGCAGTATTTT. The encoded protein is CASSPTGDDTQYF. The chain joins TRBV5-4 to TRBJ2-3, with D unresolved. This CDR3 spans 13 amino acids. Trimming took 4 bases from V and 6 from J, leaving 12 bases between them. Germline assignment: CDR1 SGHNT and CDR2 YYREEE (reference sequence).